The 23 T cell receptor beta chains listed next were all sequenced from one sample in a study of T cell repertoires in cytomegalovirus infection. A single record per CDR3 protein comes from TCRdb applying MiXCR to the reads. The sample yields fewer than 200,000 distinct CDR3 sequences, approximately 15% seen once. Sequencing input: PBMCs. The receptors stem from a human donor in good health (CMV status not recorded). Some clones in this sample may be carry-over from other donors' samples.

This clonotype has just a few counts. V and J are TRBV12-3 or TRBV12-4 and TRBJ1-1; the match to TRBD1 covers 8 bases. The CDR3 has 12 residues. The ends lost 5 bases at V and 7 bases at J; junction bases unmatched: 3. The CDR3 nucleotides read TGTGCCAGCAGTACAGGGGGACTTGAAGCTTTCTTT. It codes for CASSTGGLEAFF.

V and J are TRBV15 and TRBJ1-1; a possible D gene is TRBD1 (5 bases). The V end was cut by 1 base, the J end by 5 bases, with 11 bases between. CDR1 LNHNV and CDR2 YYDKDF come from the germline V gene (reference sequence). This CDR3 has 14 residues. The CDR3 spells CATSRAGRETEAFF. The CDR3 nucleotides are TGTGCCACCAGCAGAGCCGGCAGGGAGACTGAAGCTTTCTTT.

The sample holds many counts of this clonotype. The V gene is TRBV7-6, the J gene TRBJ2-4, with 10 bases matching TRBD2. J lost 3 bases, V lost 1 base, and 3 bases had no gene match. The CDR3 runs 16 residues. In germline, CDR1 is SGHVS, CDR2 FNYEAQ. The CDR3 spells CASSLELAGGKNIQYF. DNA of the CDR3: TGTGCCAGCAGCTTAGAGTTAGCGGGAGGCAAAAACATTCAGTACTTC.

This clonotype was detected a few times. This may be a read error: a much more frequent sequence differs by one nucleotide. The rearrangement links TRBV6-1 to TRBJ1-2; possible D gene TRBD1, 6 bases. Germline CDR1 is MNHNS and CDR2 is SASEGT. CDR3 length equals 13 residues. Deletions cut 6 bases from V and 4 bases from J, with 12 bases between. CDR3 sequence: CASRAGTFYGYTF. The CDR3 nucleotides read TGTGCCAGCAGGGCCGGGACATTCTATGGCTACACCTTC.

The sample holds many counts of this clonotype. The chain links TRBV7-2 to TRBJ2-3; 8 bases map to TRBD1. The CDR3 runs 16 residues. Germline CDR1 SGHTA, CDR2 FQGNSA. Trimming at V came to 0 bases and at J to 5 bases, leaving 7 bases not matched to a gene. The CDR3 nucleotides are TGTGCCAGCAGCTTAGCAAGGACAGGGTCGGGAGATACGCAGTATTTT. Its protein is CASSLARTGSGDTQYF.

There are many counts of this clonotype. The chain has TRBV28 and TRBJ1-1; D call uncertain. The CDR3 consists of 14 residues. CDR1 and CDR2 from the germline V gene are MDHEN and SYDVKM. V gave up 1 base and J gave up 6 bases, with 12 bases separating them. The CDR3 here is CASSLSTLGSEAFF. In DNA form, the CDR3 reads TGTGCCAGCAGTTTATCCACTCTTGGTTCTGAAGCTTTCTTT.

At least ten counts were recorded for this clonotype. The V and J genes are TRBV7-3 and TRBJ1-1; 9 bases are a match to TRBD1. Germline V gene lookup returns CDR1 SGHTA and CDR2 FQGTGA. CDR3 size: 16 residues. V was clipped by 3 bases and J by 4 bases; unmatched bases: 9. CDR3 residues: CASSFIHRGPGTEAFF. The CDR3 DNA sequence: TGTGCCAGCAGCTTCATACACAGGGGGCCTGGCACTGAAGCTTTCTTT. The variable domain in full, with the rest retrieved from reference TRBV7-3 and TRBJ1-1, is GAGVSQTPSNKVTEKGKYVELRCDPISGHTALYWYRQSLGQGPEFLIYFQGTGAADDSGLPNDRFFAVRPEGSVSTLKIQRTERGDSAVYLCASSFIHRGPGTEAFFGQGTRLTVV.

This clonotype was found a few times. The junction shows a germline mismatch at one end, possibly a read error. The rearrangement joins TRBV2 to TRBJ2-2, with D unclear. The CDR3 runs 12 residues. Germline V gene lookup returns CDR1 SNHLY and CDR2 FYNNEI. The CDR3 DNA reads as TGTGTCAGCAGGCCAGAGACCGGGGAGCTGTTTTTT. Translating it yields CVSRPETGELFF.

The J gene is TRBJ2-3, the V gene TRBV28, with TRBD2 identical over 8 bases. The CDR3 length is 15 residues. J lost 3 bases, V lost 7 bases, and 9 bases had no gene match. The germline CDR1 and CDR2 sequences are MDHEN and SYDVKM. The CDR3 bases are TGTGCCAGCACCCTCAGCGGGAGTCAGACAGATACGCAGTATTTT. Amino acids: CASTLSGSQTDTQYF.

This clonotype was seen more than once but under ten times. The genes are TRBV7-2 and TRBJ1-2; maybe TRBD1 (5 bases). In germline, CDR1 is SGHTA, CDR2 FQGNSA. CDR3 length: 13 amino acids. Trimming took 2 bases from V and 4 from J, leaving 8 bases between them. CDR3 amino acids: CASSLTQGYGYTF. The CDR3, as DNA: TGTGCCAGCAGCTTAACGCAGGGCTATGGCTACACCTTC.

With regard to this clonotype: A much more abundant neighbour one base away suggests this may be a read error. This rearrangement joins TRBV7-3 to TRBJ2-3; a possible D gene is TRBD2 (5 bases). This CDR3 comprises 15 residues. CDR1 and CDR2 from the germline V gene are SGHTA and FQGTGA. Trimming took off 2 bases at V and 5 bases at J, with 14 bases between the two ends. The CDR3 is CASSLSSEGIDTQYF. The CDR3 DNA reads TGTGCCAGCAGCTTATCGAGCGAGGGTATAGATACGCAGTATTTT.

This clonotype occurred a few times. The V and J genes are TRBV7-2 and TRBJ2-1; D unresolved. The V gene lost 5 bases and the J gene lost 9 bases, with 23 bases spanning the gap. The CDR3 spans 16 residues. Germline loops: CDR1 SGHTA, CDR2 FQGNSA. DNA of the CDR3: TGTGCCAGCAGCCACCGCGGCGGCGCCCCTCAAGGTGAGCAGTTCTTC. Protein product: CASSHRGGAPQGEQFF.

V and J are TRBV4-2 and TRBJ2-1; D might be TRBD1 or TRBD2, each matching 5 bases. Germline CDR1 reads LGHNA; CDR2 reads YNFKEQ. CDR3 length: 14 amino acids. Trimming left V 3 bases short and J 6 bases short, with 12 bases between. CDR3 in DNA: TGTGCCAGCAGCCAGGAGGACACTACCAATGAGCAGTTCTTC. Its translation: CASSQEDTTNEQFF.

In its sample, this clonotype was seen a few times. The V call is TRBV28, the J call TRBJ2-1; the D gene is possibly TRBD1 (5 bases). The V end lost 1 base, the J end lost 11 bases, and 9 bases lay between the germline ends. The CDR3 is made up of 12 amino acids. Germline values: CDR1 MDHEN, CDR2 SYDVKM. For the CDR3, the DNA is TGTGCCAGCAGTTTATCACCAGGGAAGCAGTTCTTC. As protein: CASSLSPGKQFF.

This clonotype was seen only a few times. The chain employs TRBV6-6 and TRBJ2-7; no clear D gene. V was shortened by 2 bases and J by 1 base, with 6 bases between the two germline ends. There are 13 residues in the CDR3. Germline V gene sequence: CDR1 MNHNY, CDR2 SVGAGI (reference sequence). CDR3 coding DNA: TGTGCCAGCAGTTACGAGCAGTCCTACGAGCAGTACTTC. It is translated as CASSYEQSYEQYF.

In this sample, this clonotype turned up a few times. The chain combines TRBV10-3 with TRBJ2-2; 8 nucleotides agree with TRBD2. Per the germline V gene, CDR1 is ENHRY and CDR2 is SYGVKD. Trimming cost V 5 bases and J 4 bases; bases outside gene matches: 0. The CDR3 runs to 13 residues. This CDR3 is CAISSGGTGELFF. The CDR3 DNA reads as TGTGCCATCAGTAGCGGGGGCACCGGGGAGCTGTTTTTT.

This clonotype was seen at least ten times. CDR3 amino acids: CASSPTGLAKNIQYF. CDR3 DNA: TGTGCCAGCAGCCCGACAGGATTAGCCAAAAACATTCAGTACTTC. The chain employs TRBV5-6 and TRBJ2-4, with D possibly being TRBD1 (6 bases). The CDR3 runs to 15 residues. Germline values: CDR1 SGHDT, CDR2 YYEEEE. The ends were cut back, 4 bases at V and 0 bases at J, with 11 bases in the middle.

This clonotype was observed many times. The chain has TRBV7-2 and TRBJ2-7; D is unclear. The V end was cut by 1 base, the J end by 3 bases, with 16 bases between. Germline V gene sequence: CDR1 SGHTA, CDR2 FQGNSA. There are 16 residues in the CDR3. The CDR3 DNA sequence: TGTGCCAGCAGCTTAGAAAGGGCCAGGAAACACTACGAGCAGTACTTC. This sequence encodes CASSLERARKHYEQYF. Supplemented by reference TRBV7-2 and TRBJ2-7, the full variable domain reads GAGVSQSPSNKVTEKGKDVELRCDPISGHTALYWYRQSLGQGLEFLIYFQGNSAPDKSGLPSDRFSAERTGGSVSTLTIQRTQQEDSAVYLCASSLERARKHYEQYFGPGTRLTVT.

This clonotype was counted ten times or more. V is TRBV6-1 and J is TRBJ1-1; D gene ambiguous. Trimming cost V 5 bases and J 1 base, with 14 bases left between them. Germline V CDR1 and CDR2: MNHNS, SASEGT. The CDR3 length is 15 residues. The CDR3 DNA sequence: TGTGCCAGCAGTTTGGTGGATGGCCAGAACACTGAAGCTTTCTTT. It yields the protein CASSLVDGQNTEAFF.

Many counts were recorded for this clonotype. Germline is not matched at one junction end, which may reflect a read error. The CDR3 nucleotides read TGTGCCAGCAGGTTATGGGGACTAGCGCGCGGGAGCGATACGCAGTATTTT. It translates to CASRLWGLARGSDTQYF. V is TRBV28 and J is TRBJ2-3, with 10 bases aligning to TRBD2. The germline V gene encodes CDR1 MDHEN and CDR2 SYDVKM. The CDR3 runs 17 residues.

This clonotype came up a few times. V and J are TRBV18 and TRBJ2-7; 11 bases match TRBD2. Germline trimming cut 5 bases from V and 7 bases from J; bases unmatched to any gene: 10. Germline CDR1 is KGHSH and CDR2 is LQKENI. The CDR3 extends over 15 amino acids. The CDR3 region is CASSSSGGPLDEQYF. The CDR3 DNA reads as TGTGCCAGCTCATCTAGCGGGGGGCCCCTGGATGAGCAGTACTTC.

This clonotype was seen ten or more times. This chain links TRBV2 with TRBJ2-1; no clear D gene. The CDR3 sequence is 11 residues long. V gave up 4 bases and J gave up 7 bases, with 5 bases separating them. Germline CDR1 reads SNHLY; CDR2 reads FYNNEI. CDR3 nucleotides: TGTGCCAGCAGTGGTAGGAATGAGCAGTTCTTC. Protein product: CASSGRNEQFF.

This clonotype showed up many times. The J gene is TRBJ1-2, the V gene TRBV7-2; no definite D call. Germline V lookup: CDR1 SGHTA, CDR2 FQGNSA. The CDR3 sequence is 12 residues long. The germline V and J ends were trimmed by 5 bases and 4 bases, with 8 bases remaining between them. CDR3 bases: TGTGCCAGCAGCCCTTACACCTATGGCTACACCTTC. Its translation is CASSPYTYGYTF.